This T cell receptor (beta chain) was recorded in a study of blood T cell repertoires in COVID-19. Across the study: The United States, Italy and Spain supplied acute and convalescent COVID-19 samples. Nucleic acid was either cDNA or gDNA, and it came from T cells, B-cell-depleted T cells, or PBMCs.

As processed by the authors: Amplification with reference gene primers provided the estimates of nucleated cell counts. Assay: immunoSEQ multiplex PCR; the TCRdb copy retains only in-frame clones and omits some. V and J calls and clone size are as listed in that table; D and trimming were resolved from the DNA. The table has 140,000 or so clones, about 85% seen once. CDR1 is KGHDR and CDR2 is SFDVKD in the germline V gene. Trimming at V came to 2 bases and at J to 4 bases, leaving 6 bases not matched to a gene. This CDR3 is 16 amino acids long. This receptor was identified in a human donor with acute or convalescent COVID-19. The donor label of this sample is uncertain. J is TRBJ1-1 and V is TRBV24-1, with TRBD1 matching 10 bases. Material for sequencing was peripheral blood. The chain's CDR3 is CATSDSGTGEATEAFF. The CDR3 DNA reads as TGTGCCACCAGTGATTCCGGGACAGGGGAAGCCACTGAAGCTTTCTTT.